The rows below give T cell receptor beta chains drawn from one sample of a study of chemoradiotherapy in HPV16-positive cancers. Libraries were prepared by immunoSEQ multiplex PCR; TCRdb keeps only in-frame clonotypes and omits some of them. The data contain about 14,000 clones, 65% to 85% of them singletons. This material was collected from a patient who underwent chemoradiotherapy. These TCRs come from a human donor with HPV-associated anogenital cancer. The CDR3 runs from the conserved cysteine through the conserved F or W. Each record gives: V gene, D gene, clone size, J gene, CDR3 DNA, CDR3 protein. The D gene is left open where the match is weak. A row's size may be missing; if present it is once, few, many or a size class.

TRBV6-4	-	-	TRBJ2-7	TGTGCCAGCAGTCCTAGGGGGAATTCCTACGAGCAGTACTTC	CASSPRGNSYEQYF
TRBV9	-	-	TRBJ2-5	TGTGCCAGCAGCGTAGGGGGGGCGGGGGAGACCCAGTACTTC	CASSVGGAGETQYF
TRBV4-2	TRBD2	-	TRBJ2-1	TGTGCCAGCACCCCCTTGGGCGGGAGGGCCGGTAATGAGCAGTTCTTC	CASTPLGGRAGNEQFF
TRBV5-1	-	-	TRBJ1-1	TGCGCCAGCAGCTTGGGAGGTATTTTGAGTGGGAAAGCTTTCTTT	CASSLGGILSGKAFF
TRBV5-1	-	-	TRBJ2-3	TGCGCCAGCAGCTGGGGCCGCGGAGGGGCGACAGATACGCAGTATTTT	CASSWGRGGATDTQYF
TRBV5-1	-	-	TRBJ2-5	TGCGCCAGCAGCTACAAAGAGACCCAGTACTTC	CASSYKETQYF
TRBV11-2	TRBD2	-	TRBJ2-7	TGTGCCAGCAGCGCTAATAGCGGGTTGGGTGAGCAGTACTTC	CASSANSGLGEQYF
TRBV5-4	TRBD2	-	TRBJ2-5	TGTGCCAGCAGCCAAGTACTAGCGGGAGCCCAAGAGACCCAGTACTTC	CASSQVLAGAQETQYF
TRBV7-9	-	-	TRBJ1-4	TGTGCCAGCAGCCAGGGACCGAGTAATGAAAAACTGTTTTTT	CASSQGPSNEKLFF
TRBV7-2	TRBD1	-	TRBJ1-3	TGTGCCAGCAGCCTGGGCCCGACAGGGGCTGGAAACACCATATATTTT	CASSLGPTGAGNTIYF
TRBV9	TRBD2	-	TRBJ2-1	TGTGCCAGCAGCGTAGATATAGCTAGCGGGGGTCCCTACAATGAGCAGTTCTTC	CASSVDIASGGPYNEQFF
TRBV27	-	-	TRBJ2-1	TGTGCCAGCAGTTTATACAGGCTATCCAATGAGCAGTTCTTC	CASSLYRLSNEQFF
TRBV9	TRBD1	once	TRBJ2-2	TGTGCCAGCAGCCCAAACACGTTTTCAGGGGGCGGAACCGGGGAGCTGTTTTTT	CASSPNTFSGGGTGELFF
TRBV27	TRBD1	-	TRBJ2-2	TGTGCCAGCAGCCTATTCGGGACAGCTAACACCGGGGAGCTGTTTTTT	CASSLFGTANTGELFF
TRBV5-1	-	few	TRBJ1-3	TGCGCCAGCAGAGCCGAGAACACCATATATTTT	CASRAENTIYF
TRBV15	TRBD2	-	TRBJ2-1	TGTGCCACCAGCAGAGATTTCGGCGGGAGGGCCAGCAATGAGCAGTTCTTC	CATSRDFGGRASNEQFF
TRBV9	-	-	TRBJ1-2	TGTGCCAGCAGCCCCCCGTGGGGCAGAGGGGATGGCTACACCTTC	CASSPPWGRGDGYTF
TRBV29-1	TRBD1	few	TRBJ2-5	TGCAGCGGGACGACAGGGGGACAAGAGACCCAGTACTTC	CSGTTGGQETQYF
TRBV6-1	-	once	TRBJ1-2	TGTGCCAGCAGTGGGGGGGGCCCGACGGATGGCTACACCTTC	CASSGGGPTDGYTF
TRBV7-2	-	few	TRBJ2-2	TGTGCCAGCAGCTTAGAGGAAACCACCGGGGAGCTGTTTTTT	CASSLEETTGELFF
TRBV4-1	-	medium-sized	TRBJ2-7	TGCGCCAGCAGCCAGCAGTGGGGCGGGCCGTCCTACGAGCAGTACTTC	CASSQQWGGPSYEQYF
TRBV6-1	-	-	TRBJ1-2	TGTGCCAGCAGGGACCATAACGGGAGTGGCTACACCTTC	CASRDHNGSGYTF
TRBV6-1	-	few	TRBJ1-2	TGTGCCAGCAGTGAAGCCAACAGGGTCCATGGCTACACCTTC	CASSEANRVHGYTF
TRBV18	-	-	TRBJ2-7	TGTGCCAGCTCACCAAGTCAGGACTACGAGCAGTACTTC	CASSPSQDYEQYF
TRBV5-1	TRBD2	-	TRBJ2-1	TGCGCCAGCAGCGTAGACTTCGGGCGCGGGGGTAAGTTCTTC	CASSVDFGRGGKFF
TRBV14	-	-	TRBJ2-3	TGTGCCAGCAGCCTTAGCGGACCAGATACGCAGTATTTT	CASSLSGPDTQYF
TRBV13	-	-	TRBJ2-1	TGTGCCAGCAGCTTCAGAAAGGTTGGTAGGAATGAGCAGTTCTTC	CASSFRKVGRNEQFF
TRBV4-2	-	-	TRBJ2-7	TGTGCCAGCAGCCAAGGTGACCCCTACGAGCAGTACTTC	CASSQGDPYEQYF
TRBV7-3	-	-	TRBJ2-5	TGTGCCAGCAGCTTAAACCCGGTGGAGACCCAGTACTTC	CASSLNPVETQYF
TRBV11-3	-	-	TRBJ1-3	TGTGCCAGCAGCTTAGATTCGACGACGAGCTCTGGAAACACCATATATTTT	CASSLDSTTSSGNTIYF
TRBV19	TRBD1	-	TRBJ1-1	TGTGCCAGTACCCCGGACAGGGGGCGCCTGAACACTGAAGCTTTCTTT	CASTPDRGRLNTEAFF